A single sample is the source of the 25 T cell receptor beta chains below, sequenced in a study of cytomegalovirus exposure and HLA in healthy donors (dated by TCRdb to 2015 to 2018). Libraries were prepared through the immunoSEQ multiplex PCR assay. For the multiplex PCR, a mixture combining 60 forward primers for TCR Vbeta segments and 13 reverse primers for TCR Jbeta segments was used. The table comes from immuneACCESS by way of TCRdb, which keeps in-frame sequences with V and J called. Part of the clones is missing from these tables; in studies checked, under half for an unresolved V gene and the rest for unknown reasons. The sample table lists around 120,000 clones, roughly four fifths of them with a count of one. The ten largest clonotypes hold around 1.9% of the sample. The sequenced sample consisted of PBMCs. Receptors were obtained from a woman in her forties or fifties in good health and CMV-seronegative.

This clone was counted only a few times. The chain is built from TRBV9 and TRBJ1-5; D is unresolved. Germline assignment: CDR1 SGDLS and CDR2 YYNGEE. V was shortened by 0 bases and J by 6 bases, with 13 bases between the two germline ends. The CDR3 has 15 residues. The CDR3 sequence: CASSVGVDPGQPQHF. In DNA, the CDR3 is TGTGCCAGCAGCGTAGGGGTGGATCCGGGTCAGCCCCAGCATTTT.

This clone was counted once. This chain links TRBV19 with TRBJ2-7, with D possibly being TRBD2 (5 bases). The V and J ends lost 6 bases and 1 base respectively, with 19 bases between them. The CDR3 sequence is 16 residues long. Looked up from germline, CDR1 is LNHDA and CDR2 is SQIVND (reference sequence). The CDR3 DNA sequence: TGTGCCAGTAGAGGAAGGCGGGCTCCGGGTTCCTACGAGCAGTACTTC. It yields the protein CASRGRRAPGSYEQYF.

The chain combines TRBV2 with TRBJ1-2, with D perhaps TRBD1 (5 bases). V was cut by 2 bases and J by 5 bases, with 15 bases left in between. CDR3 length: 15 residues. CDR1 SNHLY and CDR2 FYNNEI come from the germline V gene. The CDR3 loop reads CASSEPYGQTYGYTF. CDR3 nucleotide sequence: TGTGCCAGCAGTGAACCTTATGGACAAACTTATGGCTACACCTTC.

The CDR3 DNA sequence: TGTGCCTGGAGAAAGGGGGACACTGAAGCTTTCTTT. This translates into CAWRKGDTEAFF. This chain joins TRBV30 and TRBJ1-1; TRBD1 might be the D (6 bases). V lost 3 bases to trimming and J lost 3 bases, with 8 bases between them. The germline V gene has CDR1 GTSNPN and CDR2 SVGIG (reference sequence). This CDR3 is 12 amino acids long.

This clone showed up just once. This chain's CDR3 is CATGDPDSSYEQYF. The CDR3 nucleotides read TGTGCTACTGGGGATCCGGACAGTTCCTACGAGCAGTACTTC. The rearrangement links TRBV19 to TRBJ2-7; weak D call: TRBD1 (6 bases). The CDR3 contains 14 residues. Germline-derived CDR1 and CDR2 are LNHDA and SQIVND (reference sequence). Using reference TRBV19 and TRBJ2-7 for the parts outside the CDR3, the full variable domain is DGGITQSPKYLFRKEGQNVTLSCEQNLNHDAMYWYRQDPGQGLRLIYYSQIVNDFQKGDIAEGYSVSREKKESFPLTVTSAQKNPTAFYLCATGDPDSSYEQYFGPGTRLTVT.

This clone has just a few counts. The chain joins TRBV4-3 to TRBJ2-1; 10 bases fit TRBD2. V lost 1 base to trimming and J lost 0 bases; unmatched junction nucleotides: 6. This CDR3 has 18 residues. Germline V CDR1 and CDR2: LGHNA, YSLEER. DNA for the CDR3: TGCGCCAGCAGCCAAGCCGGGACTAGCGAGACCTCCTACAATGAGCAGTTCTTC. This translates into CASSQAGTSETSYNEQFF.

This rearrangement joins TRBV7-3 to TRBJ2-3, with 11 bases that match TRBD2. J gave up 4 bases and V 5 bases, and 8 bases lay outside the gene matches. The CDR3 covers 16 residues. Germline V gene sequence: CDR1 SGHTA, CDR2 FQGTGA. The CDR3 loop reads CASSPLAGVKADTQYF. In DNA form, the CDR3 reads TGTGCCAGCAGCCCACTAGCGGGAGTCAAAGCAGATACGCAGTATTTT.

This sequence joins TRBV6-1 and TRBJ2-7; 9 positions match TRBD1. The CDR3 has 15 amino acids. CDR1 is MNHNS, CDR2 SASEGT, per germline. The V gene end was trimmed by 2 bases and the J gene end by 5 bases; junction bases not matched to a gene: 7. CDR3 amino acids: CASSEPPGQGNEQYV. CDR3 DNA: TGTGCCAGCAGTGAACCGCCGGGACAGGGTAACGAGCAGTACGTC.

The V and J genes are TRBV18 and TRBJ2-2; D is perhaps TRBD2 (6 bases). Per the germline V gene, CDR1 is KGHSH and CDR2 is LQKENI. V lost 3 bases and J 4 bases, leaving 12 bases between the germline ends. The CDR3 runs to 15 residues. CDR3 coding DNA: TGTGCCAGCTCACCTACTATGGAGGGCACCGGGGAGCTGTTTTTT. This codes for CASSPTMEGTGELFF.

This chain connects TRBV7-2 to TRBJ1-5; 7 bases are shared with TRBD1. Germline values: CDR1 SGHTA, CDR2 FQGNSA. This CDR3 is built from 15 residues. J gave up 0 bases and V 4 bases, and 3 bases lay outside the gene matches. Written as DNA, the CDR3 is TGTGCCAGCAGCTGGGACAGAAATAGCAATCAGCCCCAGCATTTT. It is translated as CASSWDRNSNQPQHF.

This chain uses TRBV7-9 with TRBJ2-7; 7 nucleotides align to TRBD2. The V gene end was trimmed by 1 base and the J gene end by 3 bases; junction bases not matched to a gene: 3. The V gene's germline CDR1 is SEHNR and CDR2 FQNEAQ (reference sequence). CDR3 size: 14 residues. The CDR3 sequence is CASSLDTSVYEQYF. CDR3 nucleotide sequence: TGTGCCAGCAGCTTAGATACTAGCGTCTACGAGCAGTACTTC.

The chain is built from TRBV29-1 and TRBJ2-1; 12 positions agree with TRBD1. Germline values: CDR1 SQVTM, CDR2 ANQGSEA. The CDR3 is made up of 12 amino acids. V dropped 7 bases and J dropped 8; count of bases not matched to a gene: 3. This chain's CDR3 is CSGGTGGDEQFF. In nucleotides, the CDR3 is TGCAGCGGAGGGACAGGGGGCGATGAGCAGTTCTTC.

The chain joins TRBV5-1 to TRBJ2-7; D possibly corresponds to TRBD2 (6 bases). V lost 1 base and J 2 bases, leaving 13 bases between the germline ends. CDR3 length equals 15 residues. CDR1 and CDR2 (germline): SGHRS, YFSETQ. CDR3 residues: CASSLIAGPTYEQYF. CDR3 in DNA: TGCGCCAGCAGCTTGATTGCGGGACCAACCTACGAGCAGTACTTC.

The chain uses TRBV6-1 and TRBJ1-2; TRBD1 agrees at 8 bases. After removal of 6 bases from V and 5 bases from J, the junction contained 8 bases not matched to a gene. CDR3 size: 14 residues. Germline values: CDR1 MNHNS, CDR2 SASEGT. As DNA, the CDR3 is TGTGCCAGCAGGATGACAGGGGAGAGGTATGGCTACACCTTC. Protein sequence: CASRMTGERYGYTF.

In nucleotides, the CDR3 is TGTGCCAGCAGCTTGATAGGGGGGGGAACTGAAGCTTTCTTT. Translating it yields CASSLIGGGTEAFF. The chain combines TRBV5-4 with TRBJ1-1; a weak D match, TRBD1 (6 bases). Looked up from germline, CDR1 is SGHNT and CDR2 is YYREEE (reference sequence). Trimming removed 1 base at V and 5 bases at J, with 12 bases between. The CDR3 has 14 amino acids. Full variable domain (missing parts from reference TRBV5-4 and TRBJ1-1): ETGVTQSPTHLIKTRGQQVTLRCSSQSGHNTVSWYQQALGQGPQFIFQYYREEENGRGNFPPRFSGLQFPNYSSELNVNALELDDSALYLCASSLIGGGTEAFFGQGTRLTVV.

The CDR3 here is CASSQEGVRGLTGELFF. The CDR3 DNA sequence: TGCGCCAGCAGCCAAGAAGGGGTCAGGGGGCTCACCGGGGAGCTGTTTTTT. The J gene is TRBJ2-2, the V gene TRBV4-3; TRBD1 aligns across 8 bases. CDR3 length: 17 amino acids. V gave up 0 bases and J gave up 4 bases; unmatched junction bases: 7. Germline V gene data show CDR1 as LGHNA and CDR2 as YSLEER.

CDR3 in amino acids: CASSRGTLETQYF. CDR3 DNA: TGTGCCAGCAGTCGAGGGACATTAGAGACCCAGTACTTC. The chain is built from TRBV7-3 and TRBJ2-5; TRBD1 is a possible D gene (6 bases). This CDR3 comprises 13 residues. Per germline, CDR1 SGHTA and CDR2 FQGTGA. Trimming pared 6 bases from V and 4 bases from J, leaving 12 bases between.

The chain has TRBV11-3 and TRBJ1-1; D perhaps matches TRBD1 (5 bases). The V and J ends lost 5 bases and 6 bases respectively, with 10 bases between them. Germline CDR1 SGHNT, CDR2 YENEEA. This CDR3 spans 12 amino acids. The CDR3 region is CASSVDSPEAFF. The CDR3 DNA sequence: TGTGCCAGCAGCGTTGACAGCCCTGAAGCTTTCTTT.

In its sample, this clone was seen a few times. The chain is built from TRBV7-2 and TRBJ2-2, with D possibly being TRBD2 (6 bases). CDR1 and CDR2 (germline): SGHTA, FQGNSA. This CDR3 is 16 amino acids long. Trimming left V 1 base short and J 5 bases short, with 14 bases between. CDR3 bases: TGTGCCAGCAGCTTAGATCCCGGGGGTGGGACCGGGGAGCTGTTTTTT. Translation: CASSLDPGGGTGELFF.

The chain uses TRBV19 and TRBJ2-3; 8 bases align to TRBD1. The V segment lost 3 bases and the J segment 8 bases; nucleotides outside the gene matches: 13. Germline CDR1 and CDR2: LNHDA and SQIVND (reference sequence). This CDR3 region has 16 residues. The CDR3 coding sequence is TGTGCCAGTAGTATCCGGGGCCGGCAGGGGGCTTTTACGCAGTATTTT. The encoded protein is CASSIRGRQGAFTQYF.

The CDR3 DNA reads TGTGCTATATTCCGGGACAGGGGGGGCAATGAGCAGTTCTTC. Protein sequence: CAIFRDRGGNEQFF. The chain uses TRBV5-4 and TRBJ2-1; TRBD1 matches at 11 bases. Germline CDR1 SGHNT, CDR2 YYREEE (reference sequence). CDR3 length: 14 residues.

This clone came up a few times. The J gene is TRBJ2-3, the V gene TRBV28; D ambiguous. Germline V gene sequence: CDR1 MDHEN, CDR2 SYDVKM. The length of the CDR3 is 12 residues. V was trimmed by 10 bases and J by 0 bases, leaving 8 bases between them. This CDR3 reads CATYLSTDTQYF. In nucleotides, the CDR3 is TGTGCCACCTACCTGAGCACAGATACGCAGTATTTT.

This chain links TRBV19 with TRBJ1-1, with no clear D. The CDR3 runs to 11 residues. The germline gives CDR1 LNHDA, CDR2 SQIVND (reference sequence). The V end lost 8 bases, the J end lost 7 bases, and 11 bases lay between the germline ends. The CDR3 reads CASFGEIEAFF. DNA for the CDR3: TGTGCCAGTTTCGGGGAGATTGAAGCTTTCTTT.

The rearrangement uses TRBV19 and TRBJ2-7, with 7 bases identical to TRBD1. Trimming removed 4 bases from V and 2 bases from J; junction bases left unmatched: 8. CDR1 is LNHDA and CDR2 is SQIVND in the germline V gene (reference sequence). CDR3 length: 15 residues. The CDR3 is CASSTAGTATYEQYF. CDR3 DNA sequence: TGTGCCAGTAGTACAGCCGGGACAGCAACCTACGAGCAGTACTTC.

The table lists this clone with a few counts. The chain combines TRBV29-1 with TRBJ1-4; D remains unclear. CDR3 length: 11 amino acids. Germline loops: CDR1 SQVTM, CDR2 ANQGSEA. V dropped 7 bases and J dropped 5 bases, with 8 bases sitting between them. CDR3 in amino acids: CSGYTNEKLFF. The DNA for the CDR3 is TGCAGCGGTTACACAAATGAAAAACTGTTTTTT.